The next 30 T cell receptor beta chains were all read from a single sample in a study of T-cell memory formation after mild COVID-19. TCRdb itself ran the 5' RACE reads through MiXCR, one entry per CDR3 protein. The sample lists 450,000 or so distinct CDR3 sequences, roughly 25% occurring once. The sample comprised PBMCs or a T cell subset sorted from them (not recorded which). Source of these receptors: an adult woman who had mild COVID-19 (a few samples of this study predate the infection). Cell type and time point are not known.

The genes are TRBV19 and TRBJ2-7; TRBD2 matches at 10 bases. CDR3 length: 16 residues. The germline V gene encodes CDR1 LNHDA and CDR2 SQIVND (reference sequence). V lost 6 bases, J lost 1 base, and 9 bases stayed unmatched. DNA for the CDR3: TGTGCCAGTAGCCCGAGGCCAGCGGGAGGGTCCTACGAGCAGTACTTC. The encoded protein is CASSPRPAGGSYEQYF.

In this sample, this clonotype turned up a few times. The chain combines TRBV5-6 with TRBJ2-7; the D gene is possibly TRBD1 (5 bases). V lost 10 bases and J 3 bases, leaving 20 bases between the germline ends. Looked up from germline, CDR1 is SGHDT and CDR2 is YYEEEE. The CDR3 extends over 14 amino acids. CDR3 coding DNA: TGTGCCTCAGCAGGGTATGCGGTCAACTACGAGCAGTACTTC. It yields the protein CASAGYAVNYEQYF.

This clonotype was recorded many times. The chain combines TRBV5-5 with TRBJ2-1; D remains unclear. CDR3 size: 19 residues. V was pared by 4 bases and J by 2 bases, with 25 bases between. The germline V gene encodes CDR1 SGHKS and CDR2 YYEKEE (reference sequence). CDR3 region: CASSDGRTRPSRPYNEQFF. The CDR3 DNA follows: TGTGCCAGCAGCGACGGAAGGACCCGACCGTCAAGGCCCTACAATGAGCAGTTCTTC.

Only a few counts were recorded for this clonotype. The chain couples TRBV27 to TRBJ2-1; 12 nucleotides line up with TRBD1. The length of the CDR3 is 20 residues. V dropped 6 bases and J dropped 5; count of bases not matched to a gene: 20. Germline loops: CDR1 MNHEY, CDR2 SMNVEV (reference sequence). The CDR3: CASSRRTVWGQGASHNEQFF. CDR3 nucleotide sequence: TGTGCCAGCAGCCGAAGAACCGTTTGGGGACAGGGGGCTTCCCACAATGAGCAGTTCTTC.

This chain uses TRBV5-1 with TRBJ2-7; D is possibly TRBD2 (6 bases). The germline gives CDR1 SGHRS, CDR2 YFSETQ. This CDR3 spans 12 amino acids. V was cut by 1 base and J by 7 bases, with 9 bases left in between. CDR3 nucleotide sequence: TGCGCCAGCAGCTTGAGGACTACGGAGCAGTACTTC. Translating it yields CASSLRTTEQYF.

This clonotype was seen a handful of times. This chain links TRBV13 with TRBJ2-2; unclear D gene. CDR3 length equals 15 residues. CDR1 and CDR2 (germline): PRHDT, FYEKMQ (reference sequence). Trimming took 5 bases from V and 1 from J, leaving 11 bases between them. CDR3 nucleotide sequence: TGTGCCAGCAGCGAATCCAATAGGAACACCGGGGAGCTGTTTTTT. Its translation is CASSESNRNTGELFF.

The chain carries TRBV7-9 and TRBJ2-7, with D perhaps TRBD1 or TRBD2 (5 bases each). Trimming cost V 1 base and J 2 bases, with 12 bases left between them. The CDR3 spans 15 residues. Germline CDR1 reads SEHNR; CDR2 reads FQNEAQ (reference sequence). CDR3 DNA sequence: TGTGCCAGCAGCTTAGGTCCGGGGCGGACCTACGAGCAGTACTTC. It specifies CASSLGPGRTYEQYF.

This clonotype was counted only a few times. The rearrangement links TRBV29-1 to TRBJ2-2; no firm D call. V was cut by 6 bases and J by 0 bases, with 8 bases left in between. CDR3 length equals 13 residues. Looked up from germline, CDR1 is SQVTM and CDR2 is ANQGSEA. This CDR3 reads CSVIQTNTGELFF. The CDR3 DNA reads TGCAGCGTGATACAGACGAACACCGGGGAGCTGTTTTTT.

This clonotype showed up just a few times. V gene TRBV5-1 combines with J gene TRBJ2-2; D not resolved. V lost 0 bases, J lost 3 bases, and 9 bases lay in between. The CDR3 is made up of 15 amino acids. In germline, CDR1 is SGHRS, CDR2 YFSETQ. The DNA of the CDR3 is TGCGCCAGCAGCTTGGATCTAGGCCACACCGGGGAGCTGTTTTTT. Protein sequence: CASSLDLGHTGELFF.

The chain uses TRBV6-5 and TRBJ2-7; 8 bases agree with TRBD2. The CDR3 is made up of 15 amino acids. Germline CDR1 is MNHEY and CDR2 is SVGAGI. J gave up 1 base and V 8 bases, and 10 bases lay outside the gene matches. As DNA, the CDR3 is TGTGCCAGCGGGGAAATAGCGGGGTCGTCCTACGAGCAGTACTTC. Encoded protein: CASGEIAGSSYEQYF.

The chain is built from TRBV7-9 and TRBJ2-2; 8 bases align to TRBD2. CDR1 SEHNR and CDR2 FQNEAQ come from the germline V gene (reference sequence). The CDR3 has 17 residues. Unmatched junction bases numbered 7, after V lost 4 bases and J lost 0 bases. The CDR3 reads CASSSGRGGTNTGELFF. CDR3 nucleotides: TGTGCCAGCAGCTCTGGTCGGGGGGGAACGAACACCGGGGAGCTGTTTTTT.

This clonotype has only a few counts. V and J are TRBV6-5 and TRBJ2-1; the match to TRBD2 covers 12 bases. This CDR3 comprises 15 residues. Germline assignment: CDR1 MNHEY and CDR2 SVGAGI. After removal of 5 bases from V and 5 bases from J, the junction contained 4 bases not matched to a gene. The CDR3: CASSRTSGVHNEQFF. CDR3 DNA: TGTGCCAGCAGTAGGACTAGCGGGGTACACAATGAGCAGTTCTTC.

This clonotype was observed a few times. The chain employs TRBV5-1 and TRBJ1-1, with 8 bases lining up with TRBD1. The V gene's germline CDR1 is SGHRS and CDR2 YFSETQ. This CDR3 contains 15 residues. J gave up 5 bases and V 4 bases, and 10 bases lay outside the gene matches. CDR3 sequence (DNA): TGCGCCAGCAGCCCCTATGAAACAGGGGGTACTGAAGCTTTCTTT. It specifies CASSPYETGGTEAFF.

This sequence joins TRBV5-1 and TRBJ2-7; TRBD1 matches at 8 bases. V lost 5 bases, J lost 0 bases, and 4 bases stayed unmatched. CDR1 and CDR2 from the germline V gene are SGHRS and YFSETQ. This CDR3 is 14 amino acids long. The CDR3, as DNA: TGCGCCAGCAGTGACAGGGGTAGCTCCTACGAGCAGTACTTC. Encoded protein: CASSDRGSSYEQYF.

This clonotype was observed a handful of times. This rearrangement joins TRBV20-1 to TRBJ1-2, with 11 positions matching TRBD1. The J segment lost 3 bases and the V segment lost 5 bases, leaving 2 bases of the junction unmatched. CDR1 and CDR2 from the germline V gene are DFQATT and SNEGSKA (reference sequence). There are 13 residues in the CDR3. The DNA of the CDR3 is TGCAGTGCTTGGGACAGGGGGGACTATGGCTACACCTTC. This sequence encodes CSAWDRGDYGYTF.

This clonotype was detected many times. This chain links TRBV18 with TRBJ2-5; no definite D call. This CDR3 spans 12 amino acids. Germline CDR1 is KGHSH and CDR2 is LQKENI. Trimming pared 3 bases from V and 1 base from J, leaving 3 bases between. CDR3 DNA sequence: TGTGCCAGCTCACCCGCCCAAGAGACCCAGTACTTC. This gives the protein CASSPAQETQYF.

A few counts support this clonotype. The V call is TRBV20-1, the J call TRBJ2-7, with D tentatively TRBD2 (7 bases). This CDR3 is built from 13 residues. Trimming stripped 3 bases from V and 7 bases from J, with 16 bases between. Germline CDR1 DFQATT, CDR2 SNEGSKA (reference sequence). CDR3 loop: CSARDGGPSEQYF. As DNA, the CDR3 is TGCAGTGCTAGGGACGGGGGGCCATCGGAGCAGTACTTC.

In this sample, this clonotype turned up a few times. Here the CDR3 reads CASSSFRGYEQYF. The DNA for the CDR3 is TGCGCCAGCAGTTCGTTCAGGGGCTACGAGCAGTACTTC. The V gene is TRBV4-1, the J gene TRBJ2-7, with TRBD1 as a possible D gene (6 bases). Germline assignment: CDR1 MGHRA and CDR2 YSYEKL. Deletions cut 6 bases from V and 3 bases from J, with 12 bases between. The CDR3 spans 13 residues.

This clonotype was seen repeatedly, ten times or more. The genes are TRBV7-6 and TRBJ2-2; possible D gene TRBD1, 6 bases. Per the germline V gene, CDR1 is SGHVS and CDR2 is FNYEAQ. Between the trimmed V and J ends, which lost 3 bases and 0 bases, there was a span of 8 bases. CDR3 size: 15 residues. The CDR3 region is CASSLGQPNTGELFF. CDR3 coding DNA: TGTGCCAGCAGCTTGGGACAACCGAACACCGGGGAGCTGTTTTTT.

The V call is TRBV3-1, the J call TRBJ2-5; D assignment may be TRBD1 or TRBD2 (5 bases each). This CDR3 has 15 amino acids. V was cut by 8 bases and J by 1 base, with 17 bases left in between. Germline CDR1 is LGHDT and CDR2 is YNNKEL (reference sequence). CDR3 sequence (DNA): TGTGCCAGCGCTAGCAGCCAAGGGACCCAAGAGACCCAGTACTTC. Amino acid sequence: CASASSQGTQETQYF.

The chain employs TRBV6-6 and TRBJ2-3; D gene ambiguous. V lost 8 bases to trimming and J lost 4 bases, with 10 bases between them. This CDR3 comprises 12 residues. The germline V gene encodes CDR1 MNHNY and CDR2 SVGAGI (reference sequence). CDR3 coding DNA: TGTGCCAGCTCCGCCCGGGCAGATACGCAGTATTTT. Protein: CASSARADTQYF.

The V call is TRBV7-6, the J call TRBJ2-7; 8 bases line up with TRBD2. J was trimmed by 0 bases and V by 1 base; bases with no gene match: 5. CDR1 and CDR2 (germline): SGHVS, FNYEAQ. The CDR3 consists of 16 residues. CDR3 DNA sequence: TGTGCCAGCAGCTTAGTGGCGGGAGGTAGCTCCTACGAGCAGTACTTC. Its translation is CASSLVAGGSSYEQYF.

This clonotype has just a few counts. The chain recombines TRBV7-9 with TRBJ1-2; D is uncertain. Looked up from germline, CDR1 is SEHNR and CDR2 is FQNEAQ (reference sequence). Trimming shortened V by 1 base and J by 6 bases, and 0 bases separated the two germline ends. The CDR3 has 10 residues. The CDR3 region has the DNA TGTGCCAGCAGCTTAGATGGCTACACCTTC. Translating it yields CASSLDGYTF.

The V call is TRBV5-1, the J call TRBJ2-3, with D possibly being TRBD2 (5 bases). The CDR3 loop spans 17 amino acids. Germline-derived CDR1 and CDR2 are SGHRS and YFSETQ. V was shortened by 1 base and J by 1 base, with 16 bases between the two germline ends. Here the CDR3 reads CASSLIYSPGGTDTQYF. CDR3 nucleotide sequence: TGCGCCAGCAGCTTGATTTACAGTCCCGGGGGCACAGATACGCAGTATTTT.

This clonotype has only a few counts. CDR3 residues: CASRGLAGTDTQYF. The CDR3 DNA is TGTGCCAGCAGGGGACTAGCGGGCACAGATACGCAGTATTTT. The chain couples TRBV7-8 to TRBJ2-3, with TRBD2 matching over 11 bases. The V gene's germline CDR1 is SGHVS and CDR2 FQNEAQ. V lost 6 bases and J lost 1; bases outside the gene matches: 0. The CDR3 sequence is 14 residues long.

This clonotype has only a few counts. The gene calls are TRBV29-1 and TRBJ1-2; D call uncertain. This CDR3 comprises 14 residues. Trimming removed 3 bases from V and 0 bases from J, with 11 bases in between. Looked up from germline, CDR1 is SQVTM and CDR2 is ANQGSEA. The CDR3 sequence: CSVDKSGSNYGYTF. DNA for the CDR3: TGCAGCGTTGATAAGTCAGGCTCTAACTATGGCTACACCTTC.

The V call is TRBV6-1, the J call TRBJ1-2, with 7 bases matching TRBD1. Germline trimming cut 2 bases from V and 8 bases from J; bases unmatched to any gene: 8. The CDR3 length is 14 residues. The germline V gene has CDR1 MNHNS and CDR2 SASEGT. DNA of the CDR3: TGTGCCAGCAGTGAAAAGCCGGGACAGAGGGGCTACACCTTC. It specifies CASSEKPGQRGYTF.

This clonotype was detected only a few times. The rearrangement uses TRBV25-1 and TRBJ2-1, with 13 bases that match TRBD2. The J segment lost 3 bases and the V segment lost 8 bases, leaving 10 bases of the junction unmatched. CDR1 is MGHDK and CDR2 is SYGVNS in the germline V gene. The CDR3 loop spans 17 amino acids. The CDR3 region is CASFGLAGDGIYNEQFF. The CDR3 DNA reads as TGTGCCAGCTTCGGACTAGCGGGAGACGGGATCTACAATGAGCAGTTCTTC.

The rearrangement uses TRBV7-6 and TRBJ2-7, with 10 bases that match TRBD1. CDR1 is SGHVS, CDR2 FNYEAQ, per germline. J lost 1 base, V lost 5 bases, and 5 bases had no gene match. The CDR3 length is 15 residues. The CDR3 sequence is CASSASGQGSYEQYF. In DNA, the CDR3 is TGTGCCAGCAGCGCCTCGGGACAGGGGTCCTACGAGCAGTACTTC. Together with reference TRBV7-6 and TRBJ2-7, the CDR3 gives the full variable domain: GAGVSQSPRYKVTKRGQDVALRCDPISGHVSLYWYRQALGQGPEFLTYFNYEAQQDKSGLPNDRFSAERPEGSISTLTIQRTEQRDSAMYRCASSASGQGSYEQYFGPGTRLTVT.

This clonotype came up a few times. The chain uses TRBV3-1 and TRBJ1-2; TRBD1 aligns across 11 bases. CDR1 and CDR2 from the germline V gene are LGHDT and YNNKEL (reference sequence). The trim removed 4 bases at V and 5 bases at J, leaving 9 bases unmatched. This CDR3 contains 16 residues. The CDR3 is CASSPGSGQGAYGYTF. Here the CDR3 DNA reads TGTGCCAGCAGCCCAGGGAGCGGACAGGGGGCTTATGGCTACACCTTC.